The sample holds a few counts of the clone carrying this T cell receptor beta chain. These data come from a study of blood T cell repertoires in COVID-19. Study-wide context: Cohort 3 donors counted as recovered after two negative PCRs, clearance, or resolved symptoms. T cells, B-cell-depleted T cells, or PBMCs supplied cDNA or gDNA.

Here immunoSEQ multiplex PCR was the method, and the copy in TCRdb shows in-frame clones only, minus some. The data hold about 190,000 clones, with approximately 90% observed a single time. Sequenced input: PBMCs or T cells enriched from blood (not recorded which). The sequence derives from a middle-aged woman in a cohort exposed to, infected with or recovered from COVID-19 (not recorded which).

This CDR3 is CASSQSPIQGATEAFF. The CDR3 nucleotides read TGTGCCAGCAGCCAATCCCCTATACAGGGGGCCACTGAAGCTTTCTTT. The genes are TRBV16 and TRBJ1-1; 9 bases fit TRBD1. The CDR3 loop spans 16 amino acids. Losses at the gene ends were 0 bases for V and 4 bases for J; bases not matched to a gene: 6. The germline V gene has CDR1 KGHSY and CDR2 FQNENV.